A selection of T cell receptor beta chains follows, all from one sample in a study of tissue T cells after allogeneic stem cell transplantation. Clones were sequenced by immunoSEQ multiplex PCR, and TCRdb holds only the in-frame ones, with some missing. The sample shows under 3,500 clones, 50% to 75% of them seen only once. Sequenced here: jejunal tissue, sampled at autopsy. These receptors were taken from an older male patient with steroid-refractory graft-versus-host disease after an allogeneic stem cell transplant. Certain T cells may be donor cells from the graft. CDR3s leave out the opening cysteine and the closing phenylalanine or tryptophan. Some rows have no size entry. The others give once, few or many, or a class for an expanded clone.

clone size: NA
V gene: TRBV28
CDR3 protein: ASSDTPGSGGAYNEQF

clone size: few
V gene: TRBV20-1
CDR3 protein: SARDFTEAF

clone size: NA
V gene: TRBV9
CDR3 protein: ASSAPGNYGYT

clone size: NA
V gene: TRBV7-9
CDR3 protein: ASATGTAGGGYT

clone size: once
V gene: TRBV5-5
CDR3 protein: ASSFLGNENTEAF

clone size: NA
V gene: TRBV12-3/TRBV12-4
CDR3 protein: ASSWGANQPQH

clone size: once
V gene: TRBV11-2
CDR3 protein: ASSLSRVTRETQY

clone size: NA
V gene: TRBV4-3
CDR3 protein: ASSQDSEGWTEAF

clone size: NA
V gene: TRBV10-3
CDR3 protein: AISVKGDEQY

clone size: NA
V gene: TRBV5-6
CDR3 protein: ASSLGDHGYT

clone size: NA
V gene: TRBV12-3/TRBV12-4
CDR3 protein: AIKTRSNEKLF

clone size: once
V gene: TRBV10-3
CDR3 protein: AIRGTVNYGYT

clone size: NA
V gene: TRBV19
CDR3 protein: ASTLRRGGNQPQH

clone size: NA
V gene: TRBV7-8
CDR3 protein: ASSLGREREVNEQF

clone size: NA
V gene: TRBV5-1
CDR3 protein: ASSVTFGDTQY

clone size: NA
V gene: TRBV6-5
CDR3 protein: ASSYQRLRSTDTQY

clone size: once
V gene: TRBV5-1
CDR3 protein: ASSLFLGQETQY

clone size: NA
V gene: TRBV4-1
CDR3 protein: ASSPPGTEEQY

clone size: NA
V gene: TRBV7-2
CDR3 protein: ASSLVFTNEQF

clone size: NA
V gene: TRBV27
CDR3 protein: ASRPGTESYNEQF

clone size: NA
V gene: TRBV4-3
CDR3 protein: ASSHRDRGTDTQY

clone size: large
V gene: TRBV2
CDR3 protein: ASMGEGNLSGELF

clone size: medium-sized
V gene: TRBV13
CDR3 protein: ASSLKLGFSGNTIY

clone size: medium-sized
V gene: TRBV5-4
CDR3 protein: ASSPRRLAGGQETQY

clone size: few
V gene: TRBV6-6
CDR3 protein: ASSHSSDYGYT